Presented here are 15 T cell receptor beta chains from one specimen sequenced in a study of cytomegalovirus exposure and HLA in healthy donors (dated by TCRdb to between 2016 and 2019). The library was generated by the immunoSEQ multiplex PCR assay. Not all clones reach the TCRdb copy of this immuneACCESS table, which keeps in-frame sequences only. Checked studies attribute under half of the gap to unresolved V genes and leave the rest unexplained. The sample records about 160,000 clones, roughly nine tenths of which are singletons. Approximately 10% of the sample comes from the top ten. The sample was PBMCs. The receptors originated from a woman in her late teens or twenties in good health and CMV-seropositive.

This clone was recorded a few times. The chain joins TRBV19 to TRBJ2-7, with a weak D call TRBD1 (5 bases). Per the germline V gene, CDR1 is LNHDA and CDR2 is SQIVND (reference sequence). The V end lost 5 bases, the J end lost 1 base, and 12 bases lay between the germline ends. This CDR3 is 14 amino acids long. The CDR3 coding sequence is TGTGCCAGTAGTTTACGACAGACTTCCTACGAGCAGTACTTC. Amino acids: CASSLRQTSYEQYF.

V is TRBV9 and J is TRBJ1-4; no reliable D call. With 3 bases removed from V and 1 base from J, the gap between germline ends came to 10 bases. This CDR3 has 15 amino acids. Germline loops: CDR1 SGDLS, CDR2 YYNGEE. The CDR3 region is CASSAFSQTNEKLFF. The CDR3 bases are TGTGCCAGCAGCGCCTTTAGCCAAACTAATGAAAAACTGTTTTTT.

This clone was detected once. The chain links TRBV18 to TRBJ2-7, with D perhaps TRBD2 (6 bases). Germline-derived CDR1 and CDR2 are KGHSH and LQKENI. This CDR3 contains 15 residues. The V end was cut by 0 bases, the J end by 7 bases, with 16 bases between. The CDR3 sequence: CASSPPSRPGGEQYF. Written as DNA, the CDR3 is TGTGCCAGCTCACCACCGAGTAGACCCGGGGGAGAGCAGTACTTC.

CDR3 bases: TGTGCCAGCAGTTCAGACAGGATGAGCTACGAGCAGTACTTC. It translates to CASSSDRMSYEQYF. The chain links TRBV6-5 to TRBJ2-7, with a weak D call TRBD1 (6 bases). V was shortened by 4 bases and J by 3 bases, with 13 bases between the two germline ends. The CDR3 runs 14 residues. Germline V lookup: CDR1 MNHEY, CDR2 SVGAGI.

V usage is TRBV4-2 and J usage is TRBJ2-2, with TRBD2 matching 9 bases. The V and J ends lost 1 base and 2 bases, in that order; junction bases with no gene match: 5. The germline V gene encodes CDR1 LGHNA and CDR2 YNFKEQ. The CDR3 spans 17 residues. CDR3 DNA: TGTGCCAGCAGCCAAGGCGAGCTAGCGGGAAACACCGGGGAGCTGTTTTTT. Protein sequence: CASSQGELAGNTGELFF.

A few counts support this clone. Other DNA sequences from this sample encode an identical CDR3 as well. The chain recombines TRBV18 with TRBJ2-3, with no clear D. This CDR3 has 15 residues. V dropped 2 bases and J dropped 1 base, with 10 bases sitting between them. Germline CDR1 reads KGHSH; CDR2 reads LQKENI. The DNA of the CDR3 is TGTGCCAGCTCACCAGGGCAAGTGGGCACAGATACGCAGTATTTT. It specifies CASSPGQVGTDTQYF. The full variable domain, completed using reference TRBV18 and TRBJ2-3, is NAGVMQNPRHLVRRRGQEARLRCSPMKGHSHVYWYRQLPEEGLKFMVYLQKENIIDESGMPKERFSAEFPKEGPSILRIQQVVRGDSAAYFCASSPGQVGTDTQYFGPGTRLTVL.

The chain carries TRBV18 and TRBJ1-1; unclear D gene. The germline gives CDR1 KGHSH, CDR2 LQKENI. The CDR3 runs to 12 residues. Trimming stripped 3 bases from V and 7 bases from J, with 9 bases between. The CDR3 DNA reads TGTGCCAGCTCACCGAGGTTCGATGAAGCTTTCTTT. Its protein is CASSPRFDEAFF.

The chain combines TRBV2 with TRBJ2-7, with a weak D call TRBD1 (7 bases). The CDR3 contains 16 residues. V was trimmed by 1 base and J by 6 bases, leaving 19 bases between them. Looked up from germline, CDR1 is SNHLY and CDR2 is FYNNEI. CDR3 DNA sequence: TGTGCCAGCAGTGAAGGCGGAGGGACAGTAGGTGCCGAGCAGTACTTC. The encoded protein is CASSEGGGTVGAEQYF.

This clone appeared once. The chain recombines TRBV7-2 with TRBJ2-7; 11 nucleotides match TRBD2. V lost 1 base, J lost 0 bases, and 2 bases stayed unmatched. The germline CDR1 and CDR2 sequences are SGHTA and FQGNSA. The length of the CDR3 is 16 residues. CDR3 residues: CASSLEGTSGSYEQYF. The CDR3 DNA reads TGTGCCAGCAGCTTAGAGGGGACTAGCGGCTCCTACGAGCAGTACTTC.

The genes are TRBV5-1 and TRBJ1-3; weak D call: TRBD1 (5 bases). V lost 3 bases, J lost 0 bases, and 10 bases lay in between. Germline V gene sequence: CDR1 SGHRS, CDR2 YFSETQ. The CDR3 has 15 residues. The CDR3 nucleotides read TGCGCCAGCAGCTCGGGACTCACCTCTGGAAACACCATATATTTT. Its translation is CASSSGLTSGNTIYF.

This clone was found once. This rearrangement joins TRBV29-1 to TRBJ2-2; the D gene is possibly TRBD2 (5 bases). V was trimmed by 4 bases and J by 1 base, leaving 10 bases between them. The CDR3 runs to 14 residues. Germline CDR1 is SQVTM and CDR2 is ANQGSEA. CDR3: CSVVDSLNTGELFF. The CDR3 DNA reads as TGCAGCGTTGTGGACTCCTTGAACACCGGGGAGCTGTTTTTT.

V and J are TRBV2 and TRBJ2-5, with 7 bases identical to TRBD2. CDR3 length: 15 amino acids. The junction had 10 bases not matched to a gene; V was cut back by 7 bases and J by 2 bases. Germline V gene data show CDR1 as SNHLY and CDR2 as FYNNEI. The CDR3 DNA follows: TGTGCCAGCACCCGGGCTCCGGGGGGTCAAGAGACCCAGTACTTC. Amino acid sequence: CASTRAPGGQETQYF.

The gene calls are TRBV6-4 and TRBJ2-1; TRBD2 is a possible D gene (5 bases). The CDR3 is 14 amino acids. CDR1 is MRHNA, CDR2 SNTAGT, per germline. V lost 5 bases and J 3 bases, leaving 11 bases between the germline ends. In DNA form, the CDR3 reads TGTGCCAGCAGTATAAGAGCGGACTACAATGAGCAGTTCTTC. It yields the protein CASSIRADYNEQFF.

J is TRBJ2-7 and V is TRBV28, with TRBD2 identical over 9 bases. Per germline, CDR1 MDHEN and CDR2 SYDVKM. Unmatched junction bases numbered 16, after V lost 3 bases and J lost 4 bases. There are 18 residues in the CDR3. DNA of the CDR3: TGTGCCAGCAGTTTTAGGTTTAGCGGGAGTCATATGGGATACGAGCAGTACTTC. It is translated as CASSFRFSGSHMGYEQYF. Using reference TRBV28 and TRBJ2-7 for the parts outside the CDR3, the full variable domain is DVKVTQSSRYLVKRTGEKVFLECVQDMDHENMFWYRQDPGLGLRLIYFSYDVKMKEKGDIPEGYSVSREKKERFSLILESASTNQTSMYLCASSFRFSGSHMGYEQYFGPGTRLTVT.

The gene calls are TRBV10-3 and TRBJ2-5; 13 bases fit TRBD2. This CDR3 has 13 amino acids. CDR1 and CDR2 from the germline V gene are ENHRY and SYGVKD. After removal of 8 bases from V and 3 bases from J, the junction contained 0 bases not matched to a gene. CDR3 sequence (DNA): TGTGCCATCGGACTAGCGGGAGAAGAGACCCAGTACTTC. Protein sequence: CAIGLAGEETQYF.